Reported below is one T cell receptor (beta chain). Its antigen remains unidentified. Some clones are missing from TCRdb's copy, which holds only in-frame ones; the method was immunoSEQ multiplex PCR. In the table there are over 200,000 clones, around 87% of which are singletons. Germline lookup yields CDR1 LNHDA and CDR2 SQIVND (reference sequence). Trimming left V 3 bases short and J 3 bases short, with 3 bases between. The CDR3 extends over 13 amino acids. The data were taken from a study of cytomegalovirus exposure and HLA in healthy donors. Findings of the study overall: The study designated some 180 TCR beta chains cytomegalovirus-associated.

The receptor was derived from a woman aged 18-29 years in good health and CMV-seropositive. The sample was PBMCs. The rearrangement links TRBV19 to TRBJ2-6; no definite D call. In DNA, the CDR3 is TGTGCCAGTAGTATCGGTGGGGCCAACGTCCTGACTTTC. Its protein product is CASSIGGANVLTF.